These 5 T cell receptor beta chains were all obtained from the same sample, sequenced in a study of T-cell memory formation after mild COVID-19. TCRdb reprocessed the 5' RACE reads via MiXCR and lists one record per CDR3 protein. The sample contains 360,000 or so distinct CDR3 sequences, approximately 27% of which appear only once. Specimen: PBMCs or a T cell subset sorted from them (not recorded which). The receptors come from an adult woman who had mild COVID-19 (a few samples of this study predate the infection). Cell type and time point are not known.

The chain combines TRBV2 with TRBJ2-3; 8 bases are a match to TRBD1. Per the germline V gene, CDR1 is SNHLY and CDR2 is FYNNEI. The CDR3 is 17 residues long. Losses at the gene ends were 6 bases for V and 6 bases for J; bases not matched to a gene: 17. This CDR3 is CASRDRDRLIVQDTQYF. The CDR3 DNA sequence: TGTGCCAGCAGGGACAGGGATCGGTTGATAGTTCAGGATACGCAGTATTTT.

The V and J genes are TRBV9 and TRBJ1-2, with D perhaps TRBD1 (6 bases). V was pared by 4 bases and J by 3 bases, with 19 bases between. CDR3 size: 16 residues. Germline V gene sequence: CDR1 SGDLS, CDR2 YYNGEE. This CDR3 is CASSPISSRGDYGYTF. The CDR3 nucleotides read TGTGCCAGCAGCCCCATCTCTTCCAGGGGAGACTATGGCTACACCTTC.

V gene TRBV11-2 combines with J gene TRBJ2-3, with D hard to call. The germline gives CDR1 SGHAT, CDR2 FQNNGV. Trimming took off 5 bases at V and 2 bases at J, with 14 bases between the two ends. The length of the CDR3 is 15 residues. CDR3 sequence reads: CASSPHGTSTDTQYF. In DNA, the CDR3 is TGTGCCAGCAGCCCCCACGGCACTTCCACAGATACGCAGTATTTT.

The chain is built from TRBV29-1 and TRBJ1-1; D unclear. Germline assignment: CDR1 SQVTM and CDR2 ANQGSEA. The ends were cut back, 5 bases at V and 1 base at J, with 8 bases in the middle. This CDR3 is 12 amino acids long. The CDR3 loop reads CSVSPRNTEAFF. The CDR3 coding sequence is TGCAGCGTTAGTCCCAGGAACACTGAAGCTTTCTTT.

This clonotype was detected many times. The chain uses TRBV10-3 and TRBJ2-2; 12 bases agree with TRBD2. The CDR3 is 19 amino acids. V was clipped by 4 bases and J by 3 bases; unmatched bases: 12. Germline V gives CDR1 ENHRY, CDR2 SYGVKD. In nucleotides, the CDR3 is TGTGCCATCAGTGGATCCGGACTAGCGGGGCCCTCGCACACCGGGGAGCTGTTTTTT. Its protein is CAISGSGLAGPSHTGELFF.